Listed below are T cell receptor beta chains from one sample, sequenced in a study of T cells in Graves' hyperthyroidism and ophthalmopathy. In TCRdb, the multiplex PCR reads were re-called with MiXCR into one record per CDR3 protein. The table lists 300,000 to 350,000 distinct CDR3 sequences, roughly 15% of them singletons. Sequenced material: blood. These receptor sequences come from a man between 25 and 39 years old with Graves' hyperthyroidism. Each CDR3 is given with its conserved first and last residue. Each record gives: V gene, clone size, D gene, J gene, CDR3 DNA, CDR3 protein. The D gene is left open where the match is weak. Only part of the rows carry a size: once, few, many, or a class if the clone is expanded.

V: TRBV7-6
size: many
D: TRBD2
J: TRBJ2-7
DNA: TGTGCCAGCAGCTTTATCGCAGGGGAGACTAGCGGTACCTACGAGCAGTACTTC
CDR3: CASSFIAGETSGTYEQYF

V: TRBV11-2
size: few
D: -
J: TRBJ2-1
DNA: TGTGCCAGTATGGGCCAGCGGGAGCAGTTCTTC
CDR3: CASMGQREQFF

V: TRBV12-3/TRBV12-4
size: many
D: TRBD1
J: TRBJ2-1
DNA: TGTGCCAGCACTTTTCAGACAGGGGTAGACAATGAGCAGTTCTTC
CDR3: CASTFQTGVDNEQFF

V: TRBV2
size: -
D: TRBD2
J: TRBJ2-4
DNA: TGTGCCAGCAGTGAAATGGGACTAGCGGGAGTTACCAAAAACATTCAGTACTTC
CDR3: CASSEMGLAGVTKNIQYF

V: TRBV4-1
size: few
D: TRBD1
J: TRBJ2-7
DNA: TGCGCCAGCAGCCACTCGACAGGGGGCACTTACGAGCAGTACTTC
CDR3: CASSHSTGGTYEQYF

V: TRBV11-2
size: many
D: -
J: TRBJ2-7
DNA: TGTGCCAGCAGCTCTTACAGCGAGCAGTACTTC
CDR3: CASSSYSEQYF

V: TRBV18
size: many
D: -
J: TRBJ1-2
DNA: TGTGCCAGCTCACAGAGTTCGACAGGCGTTGACTATGGCTACACCTTC
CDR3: CASSQSSTGVDYGYTF

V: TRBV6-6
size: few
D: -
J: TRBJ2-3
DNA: TGTGCCAGCAGTTACATAGCGACAGGACGAGATACGCAGTATTTT
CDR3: CASSYIATGRDTQYF

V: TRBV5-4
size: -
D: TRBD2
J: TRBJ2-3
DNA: TGTGCCAGCAGTGGGGGGGATAAGGCAGATACGCAGTATTTT
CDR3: CASSGGDKADTQYF

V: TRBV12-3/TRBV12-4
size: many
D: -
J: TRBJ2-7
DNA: TGTGCCAGCAGTTTCGGGACGGGAGTGTACGAGCAGTACTTC
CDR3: CASSFGTGVYEQYF

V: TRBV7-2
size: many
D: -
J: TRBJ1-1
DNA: TGTGCCAGCAGCTTAGCATGGATTCGGAGGGGAAAAGCTTTCTTT
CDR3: CASSLAWIRRGKAFF

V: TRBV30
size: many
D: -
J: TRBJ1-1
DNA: TGTGCCTGGAGTGGCCGAAGGGTCGATCGGGGGACTGAAGCTTTCTTT
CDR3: CAWSGRRVDRGTEAFF

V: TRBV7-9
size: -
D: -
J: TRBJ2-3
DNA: TGTGCCAGCAGTAGGGTGGTGACTGATTCGCCCGGAGATACGCAGTATTTT
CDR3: CASSRVVTDSPGDTQYF

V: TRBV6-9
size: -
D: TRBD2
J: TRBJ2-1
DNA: TGTGCCAGCAGTTATACTAGCGGGAGGGCCCACGAGCAGTTCTTC
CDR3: CASSYTSGRAHEQFF

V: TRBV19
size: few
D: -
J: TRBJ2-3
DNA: TGTGCCAGTAGTATCCGGGGCCCCACAGATACGCAGTATTTT
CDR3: CASSIRGPTDTQYF

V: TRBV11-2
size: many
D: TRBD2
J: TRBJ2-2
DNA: TGTGCCAGCAGCTTATTGAGTAGCGGGAGTTACGGGGAGCTGTTTTTT
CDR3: CASSLLSSGSYGELFF